The 21 T cell receptor beta chains in this list originate from one sample, sequenced in a study of CD4 T cells in relation to SARS-CoV-2 and coronaviruses. Before the COVID-19 pandemic, during about 2010-2018, CD4+ T cells were taken from unexposed donors. The cells were cultured for under twelve days before CD4+ T cells were isolated. TCRdb keeps only in-frame clones here, not all; method: immunoSEQ multiplex PCR. The data contain 9,000 to 13,000 clones, 84% of them singletons. These receptors have no known antigen. Input material: CD4+ T cells from PBMCs, cultured in vitro. These TCRs come from a human donor in good health.

This chain uses TRBV6-5 with TRBJ2-7; the D gene could be TRBD1 or TRBD2 (6 bases each). In germline, CDR1 is MNHEY, CDR2 SVGAGI. The CDR3 totals 15 residues. V was clipped by 6 bases and J by 1 base, with 16 bases between them. CDR3 residues: CASSAVRGASYEQYF. In nucleotides, the CDR3 is TGTGCCAGCAGCGCCGTGAGGGGGGCGTCCTACGAGCAGTACTTC.

This chain uses TRBV5-8 with TRBJ1-1; a possible D gene is TRBD1 (5 bases). The ends were cut back, 1 base at V and 8 bases at J, with 21 bases in the middle. The CDR3 sequence is 16 residues long. Germline loops: CDR1 SGHTS, CDR2 YDEGEE. The CDR3 loop reads CASSLSLRLAGTEAFF. The CDR3, as DNA: TGTGCCAGCAGCTTGAGTTTACGACTGGCAGGGACCGAAGCTTTCTTT.

The rearrangement uses TRBV3-1 (or the pseudogene TRBV3-2) and TRBJ1-1; 9 nucleotides match TRBD1. J lost 8 bases, V lost 6 bases, and 10 bases had no gene match. CDR3 length: 14 residues. Germline V gives CDR1 LGHDT, CDR2 YNNKEL (reference sequence). For the CDR3, the DNA is TGTGCCAGCAGTCTAGAATCTACAGGGGGCGAAGCTTTCTTT. Residues: CASSLESTGGEAFF.

This chain links TRBV20-1 with TRBJ2-1, with D uncertain. V was pared by 1 base and J by 5 bases, with 3 bases between. The CDR3 loop spans 11 amino acids. CDR1 is DFQATT, CDR2 SNEGSKA, per germline (reference sequence). The chain's CDR3 is CSARADNEQFF. In DNA, the CDR3 is TGCAGTGCTAGAGCCGACAATGAGCAGTTCTTC.

This CDR3 reads CASSFGGGSSYEQYF. For the CDR3, the DNA is TGCGCCAGCAGCTTCGGCGGGGGCAGCTCCTACGAGCAGTACTTC. The V and J genes are TRBV5-1 and TRBJ2-7; TRBD2 might be the D (7 bases). The CDR3 covers 15 residues. Trimming shortened V by 2 bases and J by 0 bases, and 12 bases separated the two germline ends. Germline CDR1 SGHRS, CDR2 YFSETQ.

V and J are TRBV29-1 and TRBJ2-1, with D tentatively TRBD2 (6 bases). Germline lookup yields CDR1 SQVTM and CDR2 ANQGSEA. The CDR3 runs 12 residues. Trimming pared 7 bases from V and 10 bases from J, leaving 17 bases between. The CDR3 reads CSDRRGAGEQFF. CDR3 nucleotide sequence: TGCAGCGACCGACGGGGCGCGGGGGAGCAGTTCTTC.

The rearrangement links TRBV4-2 to TRBJ2-7; perhaps TRBD1 as D (5 bases). CDR3 size: 15 residues. The V and J ends lost 0 bases and 1 base respectively, with 10 bases between them. Looked up from germline, CDR1 is LGHNA and CDR2 is YNFKEQ. The CDR3 nucleotides are TGTGCCAGCAGCCAAGATAGGGGCAGGTCCTACGAGCAGTACTTC. Encoded protein: CASSQDRGRSYEQYF.

This clone was seen just once. CDR3 amino acids: CASSPSGGGLEQYF. The CDR3 bases are TGCGCCAGCAGCCCGTCGGGTGGGGGATTGGAGCAGTACTTC. The rearrangement links TRBV5-1 to TRBJ2-7; the D gene could be TRBD1 or TRBD2 (5 bases each). Trimming left V 4 bases short and J 7 bases short, with 18 bases between. CDR1 and CDR2 from the germline V gene are SGHRS and YFSETQ. This CDR3 is 14 amino acids long.

This chain links TRBV2 with TRBJ1-2; 7 nucleotides match TRBD1. The V gene end was trimmed by 4 bases and the J gene end by 4 bases; junction bases not matched to a gene: 6. Looked up from germline, CDR1 is SNHLY and CDR2 is FYNNEI. CDR3 size: 14 residues. The CDR3 DNA reads as TGTGCCAGCAGTGGCTCAGGGGGGACCTATGGCTACACCTTC. Translation: CASSGSGGTYGYTF.

The rearrangement uses TRBV19 and TRBJ2-7; a weak D match, TRBD2 (5 bases). Germline V gene lookup returns CDR1 LNHDA and CDR2 SQIVND (reference sequence). There are 14 residues in the CDR3. V shed 3 bases and J shed 3 bases, with 12 bases lying between them. This chain's CDR3 is CASSMTGVSYEQYF. CDR3 DNA sequence: TGTGCCAGTAGTATGACCGGGGTCAGCTACGAGCAGTACTTC.

Here the CDR3 reads CASSVAVGVGNTIYF. DNA of the CDR3: TGTGCCAGCAGCGTAGCCGTAGGGGTAGGGAACACCATATATTTT. The chain employs TRBV9 and TRBJ1-3; tentatively, D is TRBD1 (5 bases). V lost 0 bases and J 7 bases, leaving 14 bases between the germline ends. The CDR3 has 15 residues. Germline V gives CDR1 SGDLS, CDR2 YYNGEE.

V usage is TRBV29-1 and J usage is TRBJ2-5; 13 nucleotides align to TRBD2. The germline V gene encodes CDR1 SQVTM and CDR2 ANQGSEA. The CDR3 spans 15 residues. The V gene end was trimmed by 6 bases and the J gene end by 5 bases; junction bases not matched to a gene: 9. CDR3 sequence reads: CSVATSGRAGETQYF. The DNA for the CDR3 is TGCAGCGTCGCTACTAGCGGGAGGGCCGGGGAGACCCAGTACTTC.

With regard to this clone: It is unclear where the CDR3 begins or ends on the DNA, so no DNA is shown, and the CDR3 is as TCRdb lists it. The chain couples TRBV28 to TRBJ1-2. Per the germline V gene, CDR1 is MDHEN and CDR2 is SYDVKM. Including both end residues, the CDR3 is 12 amino acids long. CDR3 amino acids: CASSTSSYGYTF.

The rearrangement joins TRBV7-3 to TRBJ2-3, with 7 bases lining up with TRBD2. Germline V lookup: CDR1 SGHTA, CDR2 FQGTGA. The V gene end was trimmed by 2 bases and the J gene end by 4 bases; junction bases not matched to a gene: 3. The CDR3 runs 14 residues. The CDR3 is CASSLRTRPDTQYF. The CDR3 coding sequence is TGTGCCAGCAGCTTACGGACTAGACCAGATACGCAGTATTTT.

The chain has TRBV6-2 or TRBV6-3 and TRBJ2-3; 11 bases match TRBD2. V lost 2 bases to trimming and J lost 9 bases; unmatched junction nucleotides: 7. Germline CDR1 reads MNHEY; CDR2 reads SVGEGT. CDR3 length equals 15 residues. CDR3 in amino acids: CASSYGGLAELTQYF. CDR3 bases: TGTGCCAGCAGTTACGGGGGACTAGCGGAGCTCACGCAGTATTTT.

The rearrangement uses TRBV27 and TRBJ1-1; D not resolved. CDR3 size: 13 residues. Trimming took off 0 bases at V and 5 bases at J, with 7 bases between the two ends. Looked up from germline, CDR1 is MNHEY and CDR2 is SMNVEV (reference sequence). The CDR3 region has the DNA TGTGCCAGCAGTTTATCGTTGGCGACTGAAGCTTTCTTT. The encoded protein is CASSLSLATEAFF.

This rearrangement joins TRBV6-1 to TRBJ2-1, with TRBD2 matching over 9 bases. The J segment lost 4 bases and the V segment lost 4 bases, leaving 5 bases of the junction unmatched. The germline V gene encodes CDR1 MNHNS and CDR2 SASEGT. The CDR3 covers 15 residues. As DNA, the CDR3 is TGTGCCAGCAGTGGAGCGGGAGGAGGATACAATGAGCAGTTCTTC. It yields the protein CASSGAGGGYNEQFF.

This chain connects TRBV6-6 to TRBJ2-7, with TRBD2 matching over 8 bases. V dropped 11 bases and J dropped 0; count of bases not matched to a gene: 12. This CDR3 region has 15 residues. Germline V gene lookup returns CDR1 MNHNY and CDR2 SVGAGI (reference sequence). CDR3: CAVMGSGRNSYEQYF. CDR3 DNA sequence: TGTGCCGTTATGGGGAGCGGGAGAAACTCCTACGAGCAGTACTTC.

The chain employs TRBV19 and TRBJ1-4; TRBD1 might be the D (6 bases). CDR1 is LNHDA, CDR2 SQIVND, per germline (reference sequence). This CDR3 has 13 amino acids. The V gene lost 4 bases and the J gene lost 6 bases, with 9 bases spanning the gap. The CDR3 DNA reads as TGTGCCAGTAGTACGGACAGATATGAAAAACTGTTTTTT. Amino acids: CASSTDRYEKLFF.

J is TRBJ1-6 and V is TRBV2, with 7 bases lining up with TRBD1. With 5 bases clipped from V and 7 bases from J, the junction kept 5 bases outside the gene matches. Germline V lookup: CDR1 SNHLY, CDR2 FYNNEI. The CDR3 length is 14 residues. The CDR3 DNA follows: TGTGCCAGCAGTTCCTACAGGGGAAATTCACCCCTCCACTTT. Encoded protein: CASSSYRGNSPLHF.

The rearrangement uses TRBV14 and TRBJ2-5; D is unresolved. V gave up 2 bases and J gave up 1 base, with 11 bases separating them. This CDR3 is built from 15 residues. Germline-derived CDR1 and CDR2 are SGHDN and FVKESK. CDR3 loop: CASSQRREGQETQYF. The CDR3 coding sequence is TGTGCCAGCAGCCAAAGAAGAGAAGGCCAAGAGACCCAGTACTTC.